These 19 T cell receptor beta chains originate from one sample sequenced in a study of T cells in Graves' hyperthyroidism and ophthalmopathy. Researchers took RNA transcripts and amplified the TCR beta CDR3 regions from them. Researchers ran a first-round RT-PCR on the TCR CDR3 using the HTBI primer set. TCRdb processed the multiplex PCR reads anew with MiXCR; each CDR3 protein has one entry. The sample includes about 690,000 distinct CDR3 sequences, approximately 15% of them seen just once. Sequences were obtained from blood. The source of these receptors is a middle-aged man with Graves' hyperthyroidism.

This clonotype was seen a handful of times. The chain recombines TRBV28 with TRBJ2-5; D possibly corresponds to TRBD1 (6 bases). V was cut by 4 bases and J by 3 bases, with 12 bases left in between. The CDR3 sequence is 14 residues long. Germline assignment: CDR1 MDHEN and CDR2 SYDVKM. CDR3 DNA sequence: TGTGCCAGCAGTTGGGACAATTTGGAAGAGACCCAGTACTTC. This gives the protein CASSWDNLEETQYF.

The chain employs TRBV7-2 and TRBJ2-5, with D uncertain. The V and J ends lost 11 bases and 2 bases respectively, with 18 bases between them. Germline CDR1 reads SGHTA; CDR2 reads FQGNSA. This CDR3 has 14 amino acids. The CDR3 protein is CAWSVGTVQETQYF. DNA of the CDR3: TGTGCCTGGAGTGTAGGAACAGTACAAGAGACCCAGTACTTC.

This clonotype occurred many times. The chain recombines TRBV28 with TRBJ1-6, with a possible D match to TRBD1 (6 bases). The V gene's germline CDR1 is MDHEN and CDR2 SYDVKM. CDR3 size: 18 residues. V dropped 8 bases and J dropped 9 bases, with 29 bases sitting between them. DNA of the CDR3: TGTGCCAGCGACCTCGGATCTGGGATAGGGGGTTTTGCTTCACCCCTCCACTTT. It specifies CASDLGSGIGGFASPLHF.

This clonotype was counted a few times. The chain joins TRBV5-1 to TRBJ1-3; 7 nucleotides line up with TRBD1. With V trimmed by 0 bases and J by 3 bases, 6 bases remained unmatched. The CDR3 contains 16 residues. The germline V gene encodes CDR1 SGHRS and CDR2 YFSETQ. The CDR3 DNA is TGCGCCAGCAGCTTGGAGACAGGGATGTTTGGAAACACCATATATTTT. Its translation: CASSLETGMFGNTIYF.

The rearrangement joins TRBV28 to TRBJ1-2; D unresolved. Trimming shortened V by 11 bases and J by 9 bases, and 25 bases separated the two germline ends. Germline V CDR1 and CDR2: MDHEN, SYDVKM. The CDR3 contains 14 residues. CDR3 residues: CASCRRAVLYSYTF. The CDR3 DNA reads as TGTGCCTCCTGTAGAAGGGCGGTCCTTTATAGCTACACCTTC.

This clonotype showed up many times. The chain joins TRBV7-9 to TRBJ2-7; TRBD2 aligns across 14 bases. Germline V CDR1 and CDR2: SEHNR, FQNEAQ (reference sequence). The CDR3 covers 14 residues. With 4 bases clipped from V and 5 bases from J, the junction kept 1 base outside the gene matches. CDR3 in DNA: TGTGCCAGCAGCTCGGGACTAGCGGGAGACGAGCAGTACTTC. Its translation is CASSSGLAGDEQYF.

J is TRBJ1-2 and V is TRBV28; D might be TRBD1 (6 bases). Germline lookup yields CDR1 MDHEN and CDR2 SYDVKM. Between the trimmed V and J ends, which lost 3 bases and 1 base, there was a span of 12 bases. The CDR3 totals 15 residues. The CDR3 sequence: CASSFWDTINYGYTF. CDR3 nucleotide sequence: TGTGCCAGCAGTTTCTGGGACACCATTAACTATGGCTACACCTTC.

This clonotype was seen at least ten times. The chain has TRBV7-8 and TRBJ1-2; no clear D gene. The CDR3 sequence is 16 residues long. Trimming cost V 3 bases and J 3 bases, with 17 bases left between them. Germline V lookup: CDR1 SGHVS, CDR2 FQNEAQ. The CDR3, as DNA: TGTGCCAGCAGCTTGTATCAAACCGACATTTACTATGGCTACACCTTC. It is translated as CASSLYQTDIYYGYTF.

There are a few counts of this clonotype. The rearrangement uses TRBV24-1 and TRBJ2-1; 14 positions agree with TRBD2. Germline loops: CDR1 KGHDR, CDR2 SFDVKD. V shed 4 bases, J shed 7 bases, and the junction held 14 bases outside the gene matches. The CDR3 has 19 residues. Here the CDR3 reads CATSDSGTSGRTKKNEQFF. CDR3 DNA sequence: TGTGCCACCAGTGACTCCGGGACTAGCGGGAGAACGAAAAAGAATGAGCAGTTCTTC.

This clonotype was observed many times. The rearrangement uses TRBV18 and TRBJ2-5, with 7 bases that match TRBD1. Germline V gene lookup returns CDR1 KGHSH and CDR2 LQKENI. V trimming: 5 bases; J trimming: 3 bases; junction bases outside the gene matches: 3. This CDR3 comprises 13 residues. The CDR3, as DNA: TGTGCCAGCTCAGACAGGGAAGAAGAGACCCAGTACTTC. Its protein product is CASSDREEETQYF.

The rearrangement links TRBV2 to TRBJ2-5, with 16 bases lining up with TRBD2. The CDR3 totals 17 residues. Germline values: CDR1 SNHLY, CDR2 FYNNEI. Unmatched junction bases numbered 5, after V lost 6 bases and J lost 1 base. CDR3 nucleotide sequence: TGTGCCAGCAGGGTCGGGACTAGCGGGAGGGCCCAAGAGACCCAGTACTTC. Encoded protein: CASRVGTSGRAQETQYF.

The V gene is TRBV19, the J gene TRBJ1-1; 8 nucleotides line up with TRBD1. Trimming at V came to 3 bases and at J to 5 bases, leaving 2 bases not matched to a gene. The CDR3 is 13 amino acids. Germline V gives CDR1 LNHDA, CDR2 SQIVND (reference sequence). The CDR3 bases are TGTGCCAGTAGTATCAGGGGGCTTACTGAAGCTTTCTTT. It translates to CASSIRGLTEAFF.

This clonotype was detected only a few times. The V call is TRBV20-1, the J call TRBJ2-7; the D is unclear. CDR1 and CDR2 (germline): DFQATT, SNEGSKA (reference sequence). The CDR3 runs 15 residues. V was shortened by 6 bases and J by 2 bases, with 20 bases between the two germline ends. CDR3 region: CSALNRLIGTYEQYF. CDR3 bases: TGCAGTGCCCTTAATCGGCTAATAGGCACCTACGAGCAGTACTTC.

This clonotype was recorded many times. J is TRBJ2-1 and V is TRBV24-1, with TRBD2 matching 7 bases. The CDR3 has 16 amino acids. CDR1 and CDR2 from the germline V gene are KGHDR and SFDVKD. V lost 2 bases and J lost 0; bases outside the gene matches: 3. DNA for the CDR3: TGTGCCACCAGTGATTCTAGCGGAATCTCCTACAATGAGCAGTTCTTC. It encodes CATSDSSGISYNEQFF.

This clonotype came up many times. This sequence joins TRBV2 and TRBJ2-3; no clear D gene. V was trimmed by 6 bases and J by 6 bases, leaving 10 bases between them. CDR1 and CDR2 from the germline V gene are SNHLY and FYNNEI. CDR3 length: 12 amino acids. The CDR3 sequence: CASRELRDTQYF. The CDR3, as DNA: TGTGCCAGCAGAGAGCTGAGGGATACGCAGTATTTT.

This chain connects TRBV27 to TRBJ1-2, with 9 bases lining up with TRBD1. The CDR3 consists of 16 residues. After removal of 3 bases from V and 1 base from J, the junction contained 6 bases not matched to a gene. Germline CDR1 and CDR2: MNHEY and SMNVEV (reference sequence). The CDR3 coding sequence is TGTGCCAGCAGTTTCGGACAGGGGAAGAGTAACTATGGCTACACCTTC. Encoded protein: CASSFGQGKSNYGYTF.

The chain is built from TRBV5-4 and TRBJ2-4, with a possible D match to TRBD1 (6 bases). Trimming removed 2 bases from V and 4 bases from J, with 10 bases in between. The length of the CDR3 is 14 residues. CDR1 and CDR2 (germline): SGHNT, YYREEE (reference sequence). In DNA, the CDR3 is TGTGCCAGCAGCTTAGAGGACAGTAAAAACATTCAGTACTTC. Amino acid sequence: CASSLEDSKNIQYF.

The rearrangement links TRBV9 to TRBJ2-1, with TRBD2 matching over 8 bases. The CDR3 runs 16 residues. CDR1 is SGDLS, CDR2 YYNGEE, per germline. Trimming took 0 bases from V and 5 from J; bases not matched to a gene: 7. The CDR3 nucleotides read TGTGCCAGCAGCGTAGTGGGTCTAGCGGGTCACAATGAGCAGTTCTTC. Its translation: CASSVVGLAGHNEQFF.

This clonotype was seen only once. This clone may be a read error of a much larger clone one base away. The rearrangement links TRBV10-2 to TRBJ2-1, with 10 bases matching TRBD2. This CDR3 has 14 amino acids. V lost 10 bases to trimming and J lost 4 bases; unmatched junction nucleotides: 7. The V gene's germline CDR1 is WSHSY and CDR2 SAAADI. CDR3 sequence reads: CATVGTSAYNEQFF. The CDR3 nucleotides read TGCGCCACCGTTGGGACTAGCGCTTACAATGAGCAGTTCTTC.